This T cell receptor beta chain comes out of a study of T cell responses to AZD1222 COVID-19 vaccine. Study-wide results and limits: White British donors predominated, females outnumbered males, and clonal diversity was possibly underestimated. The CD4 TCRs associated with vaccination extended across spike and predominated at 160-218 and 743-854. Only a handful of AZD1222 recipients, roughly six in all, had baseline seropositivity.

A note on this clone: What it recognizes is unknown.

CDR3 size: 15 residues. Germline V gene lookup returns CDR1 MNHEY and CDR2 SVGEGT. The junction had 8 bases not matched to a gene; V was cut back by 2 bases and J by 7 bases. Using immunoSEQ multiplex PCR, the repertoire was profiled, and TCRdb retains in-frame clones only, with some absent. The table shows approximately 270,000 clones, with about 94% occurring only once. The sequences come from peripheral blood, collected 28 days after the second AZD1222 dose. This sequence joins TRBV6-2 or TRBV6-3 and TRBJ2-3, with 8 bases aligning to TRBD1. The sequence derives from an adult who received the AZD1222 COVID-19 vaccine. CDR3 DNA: TGTGCCAGCAGTTACGAGACAGGGGACACTCATACGCAGTATTTT. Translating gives CASSYETGDTHTQYF.